This passage covers 24 T cell receptor beta chains from one sample sequenced in a study of T cell repertoires in cytomegalovirus infection. From the reads, TCRdb called clonotypes with MiXCR, one entry per CDR3 protein. The data show 700,000 to 900,000 distinct CDR3 sequences, 25% to 35% seen once. These receptors have no known antigen. The sequencing here drew on cultured CD8+ T cells from PBMCs, taken from culture after CMV antigen stimulation. The receptor set was obtained from a human donor in good health (CMV status not recorded). Some clones in this sample may be carry-over from other donors' samples.

This clonotype was counted a single time. The chain links TRBV7-2 to TRBJ2-3; TRBD2 is a possible D gene (6 bases). The CDR3 is 15 residues long. Germline-derived CDR1 and CDR2 are SGHTA and FQGNSA. Between the trimmed V and J ends, which lost 2 bases and 6 bases, there was a span of 15 bases. CDR3 coding DNA: TGTGCCAGCAGCTTACGGGACTTTATGACGGATACGCAGTATTTT. This gives the protein CASSLRDFMTDTQYF.

This clonotype has a handful of counts. The chain is built from TRBV7-9 and TRBJ2-5; 10 nucleotides match TRBD2. The CDR3 length is 14 residues. J lost 5 bases, V lost 10 bases, and 10 bases had no gene match. Germline V gene lookup returns CDR1 SEHNR and CDR2 FQNEAQ (reference sequence). CDR3 bases: TGTGCCACGGAGCGGGGACTAGCGAAGGAGACCCAGTACTTC. This gives the protein CATERGLAKETQYF.

Remarks on this clonotype: The CDR3 does not end in the conserved phenylalanine or tryptophan, so this is likely a read error. The chain is built from TRBV19 and TRBJ1-1, with 7 bases lining up with TRBD1. The CDR3 is 14 residues long. V shed 7 bases, J shed 1 base, and the junction held 6 bases outside the gene matches. Germline CDR1 and CDR2: LNHDA and SQIVND (reference sequence). The CDR3 DNA is TGTGCCAGTACTCTGGGGACAGCGAACACTGAAGCTTTCTAT. The encoded protein is CASTLGTANTEAFY.

The chain recombines TRBV6-1 with TRBJ1-2; D call uncertain. The ends were cut back, 1 base at V and 4 bases at J, with 13 bases in the middle. Germline CDR1 MNHNS, CDR2 SASEGT. This CDR3 comprises 15 residues. The CDR3 region has the DNA TGTGCCAGCAGTGAAGGTTCGCCGGGCTTCTATGGCTACACCTTC. Translation: CASSEGSPGFYGYTF.

A few counts support this clonotype. CDR3 nucleotide sequence: TGTGCCAGCAGCTTAAGGTTGGGCCGGGACAGAACTAATTCACCCCTCCACTTT. Translated: CASSLRLGRDRTNSPLHF. The chain recombines TRBV11-3 with TRBJ1-6, with TRBD1 matching over 7 bases. There are 18 residues in the CDR3. Germline assignment: CDR1 SGHNT and CDR2 YENEEA. Trimming removed 2 bases from V and 6 bases from J; junction bases left unmatched: 13. Together with reference TRBV11-3 and TRBJ1-6, the CDR3 gives the full variable domain: EAGVVQSPRYKIIEKKQPVAFWCNPISGHNTLYWYLQNLGQGPELLIRYENEEAVDDSQLPKDRFSAERLKGVDSTLKIQPAELGDSAVYLCASSLRLGRDRTNSPLHFGNGTRLTVT.

This clonotype has just one count. This chain connects TRBV27 to TRBJ1-1; the match to TRBD1 covers 7 bases. In germline, CDR1 is MNHEY, CDR2 SMNVEV (reference sequence). V was pared by 8 bases and J by 7 bases, with 10 bases of the junction left unmatched. The CDR3 sequence is 13 residues long. CDR3 DNA sequence: TGTGCCAGCGGATTGGAGACAGGGCTTGAAGCTTTCTTT. It translates to CASGLETGLEAFF.

The V call is TRBV6-5, the J call TRBJ2-1, with TRBD1 as a possible D gene (7 bases). Germline CDR1 reads MNHEY; CDR2 reads SVGAGI. With 7 bases removed from V and 9 bases from J, the gap between germline ends came to 19 bases. There are 14 residues in the CDR3. CDR3 in amino acids: CASTGQDRAGEQFF. CDR3 sequence (DNA): TGTGCCAGCACAGGACAGGACAGAGCGGGTGAGCAGTTCTTC.

V and J are TRBV7-6 and TRBJ1-4; 7 bases align to TRBD1. J lost 6 bases, V lost 5 bases, and 9 bases had no gene match. Germline V gene sequence: CDR1 SGHVS, CDR2 FNYEAQ. This CDR3 contains 15 residues. The CDR3 here is CASSPLSQGYEKLFF. The CDR3 DNA reads TGTGCCAGCAGCCCCCTCTCACAGGGGTATGAAAAACTGTTTTTT.

This clonotype turned up a few times. The CDR3 DNA is TGTGCCAGCAGTTGGGGGGAGTCCTTCTCACCCCTCCACTTT. It encodes CASSWGESFSPLHF. The chain carries TRBV28 and TRBJ1-6, with TRBD1 as a possible D gene (5 bases). The germline V and J ends were trimmed by 4 bases and 10 bases, with 14 bases remaining between them. The CDR3 has 14 amino acids. Per the germline V gene, CDR1 is MDHEN and CDR2 is SYDVKM.

This clonotype was observed a handful of times. This sequence joins TRBV7-3 and TRBJ1-1; 7 bases fit TRBD1. Germline V lookup: CDR1 SGHTA, CDR2 FQGTGA. This CDR3 comprises 16 residues. The junction had 11 bases not matched to a gene; V was cut back by 7 bases and J by 0 bases. CDR3 loop: CASTLRGTVLNTEAFF. CDR3 nucleotides: TGTGCCAGCACCCTGAGGGGGACAGTCTTGAACACTGAAGCTTTCTTT. The variable domain in full, with the rest retrieved from reference TRBV7-3 and TRBJ1-1, is GAGVSQTPSNKVTEKGKYVELRCDPISGHTALYWYRQSLGQGPEFLIYFQGTGAADDSGLPNDRFFAVRPEGSVSTLKIQRTERGDSAVYLCASTLRGTVLNTEAFFGQGTRLTVV.

The rearrangement uses TRBV5-8 and TRBJ1-5, with TRBD1 as a possible D gene (6 bases). Germline assignment: CDR1 SGHTS and CDR2 YDEGEE. The CDR3 totals 13 residues. V dropped 6 bases and J dropped 9 bases, with 16 bases sitting between them. The CDR3 loop reads CASTLGGARPQHF. CDR3 sequence (DNA): TGTGCCAGCACTTTAGGGGGGGCGCGGCCCCAGCATTTT.

The chain joins TRBV15 to TRBJ1-4; TRBD1 aligns across 7 bases. This CDR3 is built from 18 residues. Germline CDR1 and CDR2: LNHNV and YYDKDF (reference sequence). Trimming cost V 5 bases and J 0 bases; bases outside gene matches: 12. CDR3 coding DNA: TGTGCCACCAGCGGTTCCCAGGGGGTATGGGCAACTAATGAAAAACTGTTTTTT. Residues: CATSGSQGVWATNEKLFF.

This clonotype was picked up many times. The V and J genes are TRBV4-3 and TRBJ2-5, with 11 bases lining up with TRBD2. Germline CDR1 LGHNA, CDR2 YSLEER. This CDR3 has 18 amino acids. After removal of 0 bases from V and 5 bases from J, the junction contained 11 bases not matched to a gene. Written as DNA, the CDR3 is TGCGCCAGCAGCCAAGAGTGGAACGTAGCGGGGGGGTTCGAGACCCAGTACTTC. Its translation is CASSQEWNVAGGFETQYF.

This clonotype was detected a few times. This chain uses TRBV20-1 with TRBJ2-1; 8 nucleotides agree with TRBD1. The CDR3 is 16 amino acids. Germline V CDR1 and CDR2: DFQATT, SNEGSKA (reference sequence). V lost 6 bases, J lost 3 bases, and 13 bases stayed unmatched. Written as DNA, the CDR3 is TGCAGTGCAACCCGACAGGGGTGGGGGGACTACAATGAGCAGTTCTTC. Translation gives CSATRQGWGDYNEQFF.

In this sample, this clonotype turned up a few times. The chain uses TRBV6-1 and TRBJ1-1; D is unclear. The CDR3 extends over 14 amino acids. Trimming removed 5 bases at V and 2 bases at J, with 12 bases between. Germline V gene lookup returns CDR1 MNHNS and CDR2 SASEGT. CDR3: CASSYFQSNTEAFF. In nucleotides, the CDR3 is TGTGCCAGCAGTTATTTCCAGTCCAACACTGAAGCTTTCTTT.

The chain uses TRBV5-4 and TRBJ2-3; 7 nucleotides align to TRBD1. The CDR3 has 17 amino acids. Germline values: CDR1 SGHNT, CDR2 YYREEE (reference sequence). The trim removed 3 bases at V and 0 bases at J, leaving 10 bases unmatched. In DNA, the CDR3 is TGTGCCAGCAGCTCCGGGACAGCGAGGCCTAGCACAGATACGCAGTATTTT. It codes for CASSSGTARPSTDTQYF.

In regard to this clonotype: Since a much larger clone is just one base distant, this may be a read error. The chain joins TRBV12-3 or TRBV12-4 to TRBJ1-1, with D possibly TRBD1 on 5 matching bases. This CDR3 region has 14 residues. Here the CDR3 reads CVSTSTGTATEAFF. CDR3 in DNA: TGTGTCAGCACTTCCACGGGGACGGCCACTGAAGCTTTCTTT.

This clonotype was counted many times. The rearrangement links TRBV28 to TRBJ1-4; no firm D call. This CDR3 spans 12 amino acids. The V gene's germline CDR1 is MDHEN and CDR2 SYDVKM. Trimming removed 2 bases at V and 13 bases at J, with 11 bases between. CDR3 protein: CASSLPRGPLFF. CDR3 in DNA: TGTGCCAGCAGTTTACCTCGAGGGCCACTGTTTTTT.

The rearrangement uses TRBV24-1 and TRBJ1-1; D not resolved. Per the germline V gene, CDR1 is KGHDR and CDR2 is SFDVKD. V lost 4 bases and J 3 bases, leaving 8 bases between the germline ends. CDR3 length: 13 residues. CDR3 bases: TGTGCCACCAGTGACGCTCAGGACACTGAAGCTTTCTTT. Translated, it gives CATSDAQDTEAFF.

There are a few counts of this clonotype. The chain recombines TRBV6-5 with TRBJ2-3; D is uncertain. CDR1 and CDR2 from the germline V gene are MNHEY and SVGAGI. The CDR3 extends over 12 amino acids. The V end was cut by 6 bases, the J end by 5 bases, with 9 bases between. CDR3 coding DNA: TGTGCCAGCAGCACCAATCTAGATACGCAGTATTTT. The encoded protein is CASSTNLDTQYF.

This clonotype was counted only a few times. The V and J genes are TRBV10-3 and TRBJ1-2; D gene ambiguous. V was trimmed by 0 bases and J by 5 bases, leaving 10 bases between them. Germline V lookup: CDR1 ENHRY, CDR2 SYGVKD. The CDR3 covers 14 residues. Here the CDR3 DNA reads TGTGCCATCAGTGAGTCGTCGGTGGGGTATGGCTACACCTTC. Encoded protein: CAISESSVGYGYTF.

The sample holds one count of this clonotype. A much bigger clone sits one base away, suggesting this may be a read error. The chain carries TRBV7-8 and TRBJ2-7; D may be TRBD1 (6 bases). There are 13 residues in the CDR3. V dropped 5 bases and J dropped 6 bases, with 14 bases sitting between them. From germline, CDR1 is SGHVS and CDR2 FQNEAQ. The DNA for the CDR3 is TGTGCCAGCAGCCTCGGCCAGACAGGCGAGCAGTACGTC. This codes for CASSLGQTGEQYV.

This sequence joins TRBV6-1 and TRBJ1-4, with D maybe TRBD1 (5 bases). V was trimmed by 4 bases and J by 5 bases, leaving 14 bases between them. The CDR3 loop spans 15 amino acids. Germline V gene sequence: CDR1 MNHNS, CDR2 SASEGT. In nucleotides, the CDR3 is TGTGCCAGCAGTGCTTGGTCGGGGGGGAATGAAAAACTGTTTTTT. The encoded protein is CASSAWSGGNEKLFF.

There are a few counts of this clonotype. The rearrangement uses TRBV12-3 or TRBV12-4 and TRBJ2-1; 15 nucleotides match TRBD2. The trim removed 4 bases at V and 3 bases at J, leaving 7 bases unmatched. The CDR3 extends over 18 amino acids. The CDR3 loop reads CASSSGTSGGQYYNEQFF. The CDR3 DNA is TGTGCCAGCAGTTCGGGGACTAGCGGGGGGCAATACTACAATGAGCAGTTCTTC.